The 2 T cell receptor beta chains in this list originate from one sample, sequenced in a study of graft-versus-host responses after intestinal transplantation. There were 200,000 CFSE-labeled responder cells plated together with 200,000 irradiated, violet-dye-labeled stimulator cells. The repertoire was sequenced with immunoSEQ multiplex PCR; TCRdb's copy has only in-frame clones and lacks some. The sample holds 20,000 to 25,000 clones, roughly 30% seen once. The sample consisted of alloreactive CD8+ T cells from a mixed lymphocyte reaction culture, taken before intestinal transplant. Specified subset: CFSE-low proliferating T cells sorted from roughly 6-day pre-transplant mixed lymphocyte reaction (GvH or HvG direction). All receptors derive from a human patient who received an intestinal transplant.

This clone came up a few times. The gene calls are TRBV7-9 and TRBJ2-7, with TRBD1 matching over 7 bases. Germline CDR1 and CDR2: SEHNR and FQNEAQ (reference sequence). Losses at the gene ends were 8 bases for V and 0 bases for J; bases not matched to a gene: 1. CDR3 length equals 12 residues. This chain's CDR3 is CASGDSSYEQYF. The CDR3 DNA sequence: TGTGCCAGCGGGGACAGCTCCTACGAGCAGTACTTC.

V and J are TRBV19 and TRBJ2-5; 9 bases agree with TRBD2. This CDR3 is built from 16 residues. The V segment lost 4 bases and the J segment 1 base; nucleotides outside the gene matches: 7. Per the germline V gene, CDR1 is LNHDA and CDR2 is SQIVND (reference sequence). The CDR3 sequence is CASSKSGGHTQETQYF. CDR3 in DNA: TGTGCCAGTAGTAAGAGCGGGGGGCACACCCAAGAGACCCAGTACTTC.